The rows below give T cell receptor beta chains drawn from one sample of a study of blood T cell repertoires in COVID-19. Clones were read by immunoSEQ multiplex PCR, and TCRdb kept only the in-frame ones, dropping some. The data show approximately 250,000 clones, roughly 85% seen once. Sequencing was performed on peripheral blood. The receptors were sampled from a man in his forties or fifties with acute or convalescent COVID-19. Each CDR3 is given with its conserved first and last residue. The D gene is left open where the match is weak. The listing skips clone size in some rows; elsewhere it reads once, few, many or a size class.

j_call v_call d_call clone_size cdr3_nt cdr3_aa
TRBJ2-7 TRBV6-5 TRBD2 NA TGTGCCACCCGGGGGGCCTACGAGCAGTACTTC CATRGAYEQYF
TRBJ1-4 TRBV19 TRBD1 NA TGTGCCAGTAGTCCGCGGACAGGGTTTAATGAAAAACTGTTTTTT CASSPRTGFNEKLFF
TRBJ1-5 TRBV6-6 TRBD1 once TGTGCCAGCAGTTACTCCCAGGGGGTGGGGGATCAGCCCCAGCATTTT CASSYSQGVGDQPQHF
TRBJ2-7 TRBV7-3 NA NA TGTGCCAGCAGCTTGAGGGCAGTCGGCTCCTACGAGCAGTACTTC CASSLRAVGSYEQYF
TRBJ1-2 TRBV21-1 NA NA TGTGCCAGCAGCAAATGGGGGAACAGGGTGAAGTCCGGTGGCTACACCTTC CASSKWGNRVKSGGYTF
TRBJ2-1 TRBV6-1 TRBD2 NA TGTGCCAGCAGTGGGGGACTAGCGGGGCCGGGGAATGAGCAGTTCTTC CASSGGLAGPGNEQFF
TRBJ2-1 TRBV5-4 NA few TGTGCCAGCAGCTCTGCACTAGGGGGGGATGAGCAGTTCTTC CASSSALGGDEQFF
TRBJ1-5 TRBV4-1 TRBD1 NA TGCGCCAGCAGCCAAGATCTGACAGGGGACTATCAGCCCCAGCATTTT CASSQDLTGDYQPQHF
TRBJ1-5 TRBV19 TRBD1 NA TGTGCCAGTAGTACGGGGGACAGGGGCAATCAGCCCCAGCATTTT CASSTGDRGNQPQHF
TRBJ2-5 TRBV2 TRBD2 once TGTGCCAGCAGGGAGCGGGAGCTAAGCGAGACCCAGTACTTC CASRERELSETQYF
TRBJ2-2 TRBV7-9 TRBD2 NA TGTGCCAGCAGCTTAAGCGGGGCAATTGCGAACACCGGGGAGCTGTTTTTT CASSLSGAIANTGELFF